This T cell receptor (beta chain) was identified during a study of blood T cell repertoires in COVID-19. Study summary: Samples representing acute and convalescent COVID-19 were sourced from the United States, Italy and Spain. T cells, B-cell-depleted T cells, or PBMCs provided the cDNA or gDNA that served as material.

This clone was detected a few times. How the authors handled the data: Estimation of nucleated cell counts was performed using reference gene primer amplification. The method was immunoSEQ multiplex PCR; TCRdb's version includes in-frame clones alone and lacks a portion of them. The DNA gave D and trimming, while V, J and clone size come from that table. The sample has around 170,000 clones, about four fifths seen once. CDR3 size: 15 residues. J lost 0 bases, V lost 6 bases, and 8 bases had no gene match. From germline, CDR1 is MDHEN and CDR2 SYDVKM. The receptor comes from a man between 70 and 80 years old who had recovered from COVID-19. The chain joins TRBV28 to TRBJ2-7; TRBD2 matches at 7 bases. Sequenced input: peripheral blood. CDR3 protein: CASRGWGGDSYEQYF. CDR3 DNA: TGTGCCAGCAGGGGGTGGGGAGGGGACTCCTACGAGCAGTACTTC.